Following are 10 T cell receptor beta chains from one sample sequenced in a study of early stage breast cancer tumors. The assay was immunoSEQ multiplex PCR, and TCRdb's table has in-frame clones only and misses some. The sample holds approximately 4,800 clones; about 63% are singletons and the top ten take more than 15%. What was sequenced was breast tumor tissue. Every receptor here comes from a person aged 50 to 59 with breast cancer.

V gene TRBV6-5 combines with J gene TRBJ1-2; unclear D gene. Trimming took off 8 bases at V and 7 bases at J, with 8 bases between the two ends. CDR1 and CDR2 from the germline V gene are MNHEY and SVGAGI. This CDR3 region has 10 residues. This CDR3 is CASGHGGYTF. In DNA, the CDR3 is TGTGCCAGCGGGCACGGTGGCTACACCTTC.

V is TRBV7-2 and J is TRBJ1-5; D gene ambiguous. The ends were cut back, 1 base at V and 5 bases at J, with 6 bases in the middle. This CDR3 contains 13 residues. Germline-derived CDR1 and CDR2 are SGHTA and FQGNSA. In DNA, the CDR3 is TGTGCCAGCAGCTTAGGGATAGATCAGCCCCAGCATTTT. Its translation: CASSLGIDQPQHF. Drawing the rest from reference TRBV7-2 and TRBJ1-5, the complete variable domain is GAGVSQSPSNKVTEKGKDVELRCDPISGHTALYWYRQSLGQGLEFLIYFQGNSAPDKSGLPSDRFSAERTGGSVSTLTIQRTQQEDSAVYLCASSLGIDQPQHFGDGTRLSIL.

The chain carries TRBV28 and TRBJ1-4; possible D gene TRBD1, 5 bases. With 6 bases removed from V and 8 bases from J, the gap between germline ends came to 31 bases. This CDR3 is built from 19 residues. Germline CDR1 MDHEN, CDR2 SYDVKM. CDR3 DNA: TGTGCCAGCAGGACCCAAATACGGCGTGAAGGGGCGTATACGGAAAAACTGTTTTTT. Protein: CASRTQIRREGAYTEKLFF.

This clone has a handful of counts. The V and J genes are TRBV7-2 and TRBJ1-2, with 10 positions matching TRBD1. The CDR3 runs to 13 residues. V lost 5 bases and J lost 7; bases outside the gene matches: 4. From germline, CDR1 is SGHTA and CDR2 FQGNSA. In DNA, the CDR3 is TGTGCCAGCAGCCCCGGGACAGGGGCTGGCTACACCTTC. As protein: CASSPGTGAGYTF. The full variable domain, its missing parts supplied by reference TRBV7-2 and TRBJ1-2, is GAGVSQSPSNKVTEKGKDVELRCDPISGHTALYWYRQSLGQGLEFLIYFQGNSAPDKSGLPSDRFSAERTGGSVSTLTIQRTQQEDSAVYLCASSPGTGAGYTFGSGTRLTVV.

The J gene is TRBJ1-1, the V gene TRBV7-8; D not resolved. Germline values: CDR1 SGHVS, CDR2 FQNEAQ. Trimming took off 3 bases at V and 10 bases at J, with 12 bases between the two ends. CDR3 size: 12 residues. CDR3 amino acids: CASSFLREGAFF. The CDR3 bases are TGTGCCAGCAGCTTCCTACGGGAGGGAGCTTTCTTT. The complete variable domain, with remaining parts taken from reference TRBV7-8 and TRBJ1-1, reads GAGVSQSPRYKVAKRGQDVALRCDPISGHVSLFWYQQALGQGPEFLTYFQNEAQLDKSGLPSDRFFAERPEGSVSTLKIQRTQQEDSAVYLCASSFLREGAFFGQGTRLTVV.

This chain links TRBV5-6 with TRBJ2-7; D remains unclear. Germline V lookup: CDR1 SGHDT, CDR2 YYEEEE. The V end was cut by 3 bases, the J end by 0 bases, with 10 bases between. The CDR3 is 14 amino acids. The CDR3 spells CASSWETTSYEQYF. The CDR3 DNA reads as TGTGCCAGCAGCTGGGAAACAACCTCCTACGAGCAGTACTTC.

The rearrangement joins TRBV9 to TRBJ2-5; 10 positions agree with TRBD1. The CDR3 extends over 14 amino acids. Germline V gene data show CDR1 as SGDLS and CDR2 as YYNGEE. Unmatched junction bases numbered 4, after V lost 3 bases and J lost 5 bases. Here the CDR3 reads CASSATGGGETQYF. The CDR3 DNA reads as TGTGCCAGCAGCGCGACAGGGGGCGGTGAGACCCAGTACTTC.

V gene TRBV11-3 combines with J gene TRBJ2-1; 10 nucleotides align to TRBD2. In germline, CDR1 is SGHNT, CDR2 YENEEA. The CDR3 is 18 amino acids. The V segment lost 1 base and the J segment 1 base; nucleotides outside the gene matches: 7. The CDR3 coding sequence is TGTGCCAGCAGCTTAGTTTCGAGCGGGAGGGGGTCCTACAATGAGCAGTTCTTC. Translated: CASSLVSSGRGSYNEQFF.

By its share, this clone is large. CDR3 nucleotide sequence: TGCGCCAGCAGCTACAGCGGGATTTACGAGCAGTACTTC. It encodes CASSYSGIYEQYF. V gene TRBV5-1 combines with J gene TRBJ2-7; 7 bases are a match to TRBD2. This CDR3 spans 13 amino acids. Germline trimming cut 3 bases from V and 4 bases from J; bases unmatched to any gene: 4. The V gene's germline CDR1 is SGHRS and CDR2 YFSETQ.

The V and J genes are TRBV4-3 and TRBJ2-3, with 9 bases fitting TRBD1. The CDR3 runs to 14 residues. CDR1 LGHNA and CDR2 YSLEER come from the germline V gene. Unmatched junction bases numbered 3, after V lost 4 bases and J lost 4 bases. DNA for the CDR3: TGCGCCAGCAGCCTCGGACAGGGGTCAGATACGCAGTATTTT. Its translation is CASSLGQGSDTQYF.